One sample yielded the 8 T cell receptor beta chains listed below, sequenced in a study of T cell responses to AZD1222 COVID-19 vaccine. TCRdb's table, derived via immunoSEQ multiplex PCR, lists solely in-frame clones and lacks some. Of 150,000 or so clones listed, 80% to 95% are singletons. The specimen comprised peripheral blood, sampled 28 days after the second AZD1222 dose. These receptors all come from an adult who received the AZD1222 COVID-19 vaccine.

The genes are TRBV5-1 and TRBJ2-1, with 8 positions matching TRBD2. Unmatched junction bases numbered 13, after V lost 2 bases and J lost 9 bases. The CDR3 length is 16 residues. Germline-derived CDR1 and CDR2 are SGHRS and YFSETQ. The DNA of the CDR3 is TGCGCCAGCAGCTTTGTTAGGGGACTAGGTCAGAGTGAGCAGTTCTTC. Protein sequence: CASSFVRGLGQSEQFF.

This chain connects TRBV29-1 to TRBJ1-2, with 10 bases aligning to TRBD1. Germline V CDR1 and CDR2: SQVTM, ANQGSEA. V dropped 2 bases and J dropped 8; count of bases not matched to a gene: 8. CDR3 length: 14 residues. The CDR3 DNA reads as TGCAGCGTTGAATCGGGACAGGGGTTGAGGGGCTACACCTTC. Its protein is CSVESGQGLRGYTF. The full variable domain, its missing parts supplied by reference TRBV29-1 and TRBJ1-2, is SAVISQKPSRDICQRGTSLTIQCQVDSQVTMMFWYRQQPGQSLTLIATANQGSEATYESGFVIDKFPISRPNLTFSTLTVSNMSPEDSSIYLCSVESGQGLRGYTFGSGTRLTVV.

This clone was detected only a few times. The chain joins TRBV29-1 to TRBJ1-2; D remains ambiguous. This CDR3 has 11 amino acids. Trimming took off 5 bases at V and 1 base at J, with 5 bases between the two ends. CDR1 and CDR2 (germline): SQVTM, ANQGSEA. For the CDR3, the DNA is TGCAGCGTTTCAGATAACTATGGCTACACCTTC. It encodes CSVSDNYGYTF.

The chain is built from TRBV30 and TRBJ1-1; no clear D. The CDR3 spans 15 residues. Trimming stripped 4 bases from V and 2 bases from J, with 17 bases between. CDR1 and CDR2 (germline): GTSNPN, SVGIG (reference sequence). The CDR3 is CAWMRADFGNTEAFF. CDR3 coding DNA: TGTGCCTGGATGCGGGCAGACTTTGGAAACACTGAAGCTTTCTTT.

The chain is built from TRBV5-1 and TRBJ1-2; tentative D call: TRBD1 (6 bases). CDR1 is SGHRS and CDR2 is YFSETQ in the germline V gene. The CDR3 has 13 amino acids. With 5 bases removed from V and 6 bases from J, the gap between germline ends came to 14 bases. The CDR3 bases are TGCGCCAGCAGTCCAGACAGGCCGGATGGCTACACCTTC. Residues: CASSPDRPDGYTF.

DNA of the CDR3: TGCGCCAGCAGCTCGGGTCCGAACACCGGGGAGCTGTTTTTT. As protein: CASSSGPNTGELFF. The chain is built from TRBV5-1 and TRBJ2-2, with D unresolved. This CDR3 has 14 amino acids. V lost 3 bases to trimming and J lost 0 bases, with 6 bases between them. Germline V gives CDR1 SGHRS, CDR2 YFSETQ. Filled out from reference TRBV5-1 and TRBJ2-2, the complete variable domain reads KAGVTQTPRYLIKTRGQQVTLSCSPISGHRSVSWYQQTPGQGLQFLFEYFSETQRNKGNFPGRFSGRQFSNSRSEMNVSTLELGDSALYLCASSSGPNTGELFFGEGSRLTVL.

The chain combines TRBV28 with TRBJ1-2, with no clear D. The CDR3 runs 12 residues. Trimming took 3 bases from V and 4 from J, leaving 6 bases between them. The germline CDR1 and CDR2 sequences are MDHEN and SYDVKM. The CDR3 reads CASSFTGYGYTF. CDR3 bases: TGTGCCAGCAGTTTTACCGGCTATGGCTACACCTTC.

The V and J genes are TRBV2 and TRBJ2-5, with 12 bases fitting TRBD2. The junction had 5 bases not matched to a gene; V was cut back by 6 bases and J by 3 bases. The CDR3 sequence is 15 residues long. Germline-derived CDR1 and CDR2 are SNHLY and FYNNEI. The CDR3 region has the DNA TGTGCCAGCAGCCGCAGACTAGCGGGAGAAGAGACCCAGTACTTC. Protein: CASSRRLAGEETQYF.